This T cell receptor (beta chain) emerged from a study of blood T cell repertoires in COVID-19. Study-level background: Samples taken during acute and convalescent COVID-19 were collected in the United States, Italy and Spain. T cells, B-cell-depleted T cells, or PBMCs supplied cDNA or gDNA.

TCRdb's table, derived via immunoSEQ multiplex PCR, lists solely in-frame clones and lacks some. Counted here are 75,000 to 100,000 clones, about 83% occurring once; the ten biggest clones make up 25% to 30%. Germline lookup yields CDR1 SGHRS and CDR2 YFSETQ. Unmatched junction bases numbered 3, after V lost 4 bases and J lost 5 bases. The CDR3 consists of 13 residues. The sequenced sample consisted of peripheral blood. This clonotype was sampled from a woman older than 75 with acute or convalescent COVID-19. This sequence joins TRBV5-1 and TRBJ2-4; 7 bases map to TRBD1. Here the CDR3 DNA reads TGCGCCAGCAGCGCCACAGGGGAAAACATTCAGTACTTC. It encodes CASSATGENIQYF.